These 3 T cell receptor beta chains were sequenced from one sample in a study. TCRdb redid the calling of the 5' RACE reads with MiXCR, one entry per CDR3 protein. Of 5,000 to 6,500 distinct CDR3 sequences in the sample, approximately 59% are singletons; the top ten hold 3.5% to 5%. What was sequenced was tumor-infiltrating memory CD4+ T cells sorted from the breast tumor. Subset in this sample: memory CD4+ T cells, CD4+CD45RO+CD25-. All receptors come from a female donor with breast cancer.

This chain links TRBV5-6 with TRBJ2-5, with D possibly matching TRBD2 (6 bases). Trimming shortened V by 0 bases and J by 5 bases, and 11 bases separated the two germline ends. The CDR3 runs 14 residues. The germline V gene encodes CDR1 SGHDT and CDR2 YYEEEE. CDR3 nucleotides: TGTGCCAGCAGCTTGGCCGGGGGAGTGGAGACCCAGTACTTC. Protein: CASSLAGGVETQYF. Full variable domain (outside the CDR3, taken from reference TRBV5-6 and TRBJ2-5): DAGVTQSPTHLIKTRGQQVTLRCSPKSGHDTVSWYQQALGQGPQFIFQYYEEEERQRGNFPDRFSGHQFPNYSSELNVNALLLGDSALYLCASSLAGGVETQYFGPGTRLLVL.

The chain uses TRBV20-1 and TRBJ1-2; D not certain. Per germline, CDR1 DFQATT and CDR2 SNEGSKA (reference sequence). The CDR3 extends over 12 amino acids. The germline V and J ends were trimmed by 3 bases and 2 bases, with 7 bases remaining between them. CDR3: CSARRRNYGYTF. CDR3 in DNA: TGCAGTGCTAGGCGCAGAAACTATGGCTACACCTTC.

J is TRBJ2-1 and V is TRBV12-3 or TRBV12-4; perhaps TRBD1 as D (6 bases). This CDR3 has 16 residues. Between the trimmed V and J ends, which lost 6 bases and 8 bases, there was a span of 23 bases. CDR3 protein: CASSPQGMVSGDEQFF. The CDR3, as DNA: TGTGCCAGCAGCCCACAGGGTATGGTCAGTGGAGATGAGCAGTTCTTC.